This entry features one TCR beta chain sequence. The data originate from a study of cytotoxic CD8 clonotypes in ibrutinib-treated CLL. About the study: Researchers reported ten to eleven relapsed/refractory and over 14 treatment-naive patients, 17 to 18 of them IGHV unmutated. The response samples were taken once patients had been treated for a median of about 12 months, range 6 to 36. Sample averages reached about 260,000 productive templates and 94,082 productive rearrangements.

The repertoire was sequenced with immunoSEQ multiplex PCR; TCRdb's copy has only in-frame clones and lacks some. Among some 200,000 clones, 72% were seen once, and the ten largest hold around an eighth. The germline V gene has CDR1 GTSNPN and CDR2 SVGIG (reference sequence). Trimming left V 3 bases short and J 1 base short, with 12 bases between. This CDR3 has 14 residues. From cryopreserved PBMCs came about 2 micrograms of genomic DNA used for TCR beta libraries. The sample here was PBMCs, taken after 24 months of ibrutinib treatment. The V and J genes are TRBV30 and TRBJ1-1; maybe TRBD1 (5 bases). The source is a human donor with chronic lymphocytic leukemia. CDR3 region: CAWSKGVGNTEAFF. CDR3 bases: TGTGCCTGGAGCAAAGGGGTAGGGAACACTGAAGCTTTCTTT.